Listed here are 24 T cell receptor beta chains from one sample, sequenced in a study of cytomegalovirus exposure and HLA in healthy donors. The study ran its PCR with 60 Vbeta and 13 Jbeta primers. Assay: immunoSEQ multiplex PCR; the TCRdb copy retains only in-frame clones and omits some. Of 90,000 to 100,000 clones listed, 55% to 80% are singletons. Material: PBMCs. All receptors come from a female donor in good health and CMV-seronegative.

This chain joins TRBV4-1 and TRBJ2-1, with D unclear. Trimming took 3 bases from V and 5 from J, leaving 8 bases between them. Per germline, CDR1 MGHRA and CDR2 YSYEKL. This CDR3 is built from 13 residues. This CDR3 is CASSHTVNNEQFF. The DNA of the CDR3 is TGCGCCAGCAGCCATACTGTGAACAATGAGCAGTTCTTC.

The gene calls are TRBV5-8 and TRBJ2-1; 7 nucleotides match TRBD1. Germline loops: CDR1 SGHTS, CDR2 YDEGEE. This CDR3 has 15 amino acids. V was pared by 0 bases and J by 4 bases, with 4 bases of the junction left unmatched. The CDR3 DNA reads as TGTGCCAGCAGCTTGGGAGGGGGCGCATACAATGAGCAGTTCTTC. The encoded protein is CASSLGGGAYNEQFF.

V is TRBV5-4 and J is TRBJ2-3, with TRBD2 as a possible D gene (5 bases). This CDR3 is 14 amino acids long. Germline lookup yields CDR1 SGHNT and CDR2 YYREEE (reference sequence). With 1 base removed from V and 4 bases from J, the gap between germline ends came to 10 bases. The CDR3 DNA reads as TGTGCCAGCAGCTTGCGGCGGGCTTCAGATACGCAGTATTTT. Encoded protein: CASSLRRASDTQYF.

This chain connects TRBV5-1 to TRBJ1-5, with 7 bases that match TRBD1. The V and J ends lost 2 bases and 1 base, in that order; junction bases with no gene match: 3. In germline, CDR1 is SGHRS, CDR2 YFSETQ. This CDR3 region has 15 residues. The CDR3 bases are TGCGCCAGCAGCTTAGGGACAGTAAGCAATCAGCCCCAGCATTTT. This gives the protein CASSLGTVSNQPQHF.

CDR3 amino acids: CASSPGQGVQPQHF. Here the CDR3 DNA reads TGTGCCAGCTCTCCGGGACAGGGTGTTCAGCCCCAGCATTTT. The rearrangement links TRBV18 to TRBJ1-5; 9 bases are a match to TRBD1. The J segment lost 6 bases and the V segment lost 6 bases, leaving 6 bases of the junction unmatched. Germline-derived CDR1 and CDR2 are KGHSH and LQKENI. This CDR3 region has 14 residues.

This clone was recorded only once. The genes are TRBV10-2 and TRBJ2-1, with 9 bases that match TRBD1. The germline V gene has CDR1 WSHSY and CDR2 SAAADI. Germline trimming cut 8 bases from V and 4 bases from J; bases unmatched to any gene: 6. The CDR3 extends over 14 amino acids. The CDR3 here is CASLNRGLYNEQFF. The CDR3 DNA reads TGCGCCAGCCTAAACAGGGGGCTTTACAATGAGCAGTTCTTC.

This sequence joins TRBV7-2 and TRBJ2-5, with D uncertain. The CDR3 length is 12 residues. The V gene lost 4 bases and the J gene lost 1 base, with 4 bases spanning the gap. Germline V gene sequence: CDR1 SGHTA, CDR2 FQGNSA. CDR3 in amino acids: CASSSSQETQYF. The CDR3 bases are TGTGCCAGCAGCTCGAGCCAAGAGACCCAGTACTTC.

V usage is TRBV7-8 and J usage is TRBJ2-7; D is perhaps TRBD1 (5 bases). The CDR3 has 13 residues. Germline V gene sequence: CDR1 SGHVS, CDR2 FQNEAQ. V dropped 1 base and J dropped 4 bases, with 8 bases sitting between them. CDR3 region: CASSLGTTYEQYF. The CDR3 nucleotides read TGTGCCAGCAGCTTAGGGACAACATACGAGCAGTACTTC. The whole variable domain, filled in from reference TRBV7-8 and TRBJ2-7, reads GAGVSQSPRYKVAKRGQDVALRCDPISGHVSLFWYQQALGQGPEFLTYFQNEAQLDKSGLPSDRFFAERPEGSVSTLKIQRTQQEDSAVYLCASSLGTTYEQYFGPGTRLTVT.

CDR3 in amino acids: CASSPFPSGSYNEQFF. In DNA form, the CDR3 reads TGTGCCAGCTCACCATTTCCGTCCGGGTCGTACAATGAGCAGTTCTTC. J is TRBJ2-1 and V is TRBV18; D is undetermined. The ends were cut back, 2 bases at V and 4 bases at J, with 15 bases in the middle. Germline values: CDR1 KGHSH, CDR2 LQKENI. The CDR3 extends over 16 amino acids.

In this sample, this clone turned up a few times. The rearrangement links TRBV28 to TRBJ1-1; 7 positions agree with TRBD1. The CDR3 has 14 residues. Trimming removed 7 bases from V and 0 bases from J; junction bases left unmatched: 5. The germline CDR1 and CDR2 sequences are MDHEN and SYDVKM. The CDR3 sequence: CASITGDMNTEAFF. The DNA of the CDR3 is TGTGCCAGCATTACAGGGGACATGAACACTGAAGCTTTCTTT.

The gene calls are TRBV30 and TRBJ1-6, with D perhaps matching TRBD1 (5 bases). CDR1 GTSNPN and CDR2 SVGIG come from the germline V gene (reference sequence). This CDR3 spans 14 amino acids. The ends were cut back, 6 bases at V and 6 bases at J, with 15 bases in the middle. CDR3 nucleotide sequence: TGTGCCTGTATTCCCGGACATCTTAATTCACCCCTCCACTTT. Translated, it gives CACIPGHLNSPLHF.

This clone has only a few counts. This rearrangement joins TRBV19 to TRBJ1-1; 9 bases are shared with TRBD1. Germline CDR1 is LNHDA and CDR2 is SQIVND (reference sequence). This CDR3 contains 14 residues. J gave up 1 base and V 10 bases, and 7 bases lay outside the gene matches. The CDR3 sequence: CATTPGQGNTEAFF. The CDR3 region has the DNA TGTGCCACGACTCCGGGACAGGGGAACACTGAAGCTTTCTTT.

The V call is TRBV7-9, the J call TRBJ2-1; the D gene is possibly TRBD2 (7 bases). Trimming cost V 1 base and J 7 bases, with 11 bases left between them. The CDR3 has 14 residues. CDR1 is SEHNR and CDR2 is FQNEAQ in the germline V gene (reference sequence). CDR3 amino acids: CASSLVGGRNEQFF. The CDR3 DNA reads as TGTGCCAGCAGCTTAGTGGGGGGGCGAAATGAGCAGTTCTTC.

The chain carries TRBV4-1 and TRBJ1-1, with D maybe TRBD1 (5 bases). Trimming removed 1 base from V and 0 bases from J, with 12 bases in between. The germline CDR1 and CDR2 sequences are MGHRA and YSYEKL. CDR3 size: 16 residues. The CDR3 DNA is TGCGCCAGCAGCCAAGTTAGAACAGGCATGAACACTGAAGCTTTCTTT. It translates to CASSQVRTGMNTEAFF.

V gene TRBV9 combines with J gene TRBJ2-2; tentative D call: TRBD1 (6 bases). Germline CDR1 reads SGDLS; CDR2 reads YYNGEE. CDR3 length: 16 residues. V lost 0 bases and J lost 2, with 11 bases in between. This chain's CDR3 is CASSVGGHPNTGELFF. In nucleotides, the CDR3 is TGTGCCAGCAGCGTAGGGGGACACCCCAACACCGGGGAGCTGTTTTTT.

The J gene is TRBJ2-7, the V gene TRBV27, with TRBD1 matching over 7 bases. CDR1 MNHEY and CDR2 SMNVEV come from the germline V gene (reference sequence). The CDR3 spans 15 residues. Losses at the gene ends were 5 bases for V and 5 bases for J; bases not matched to a gene: 12. This CDR3 reads CASSGRGQPSHEQYF. For the CDR3, the DNA is TGTGCCAGCAGTGGCCGGGGACAGCCTTCCCACGAGCAGTACTTC.

J is TRBJ1-6 and V is TRBV2, with a possible D match to TRBD1 (6 bases). The CDR3 totals 14 residues. The V gene's germline CDR1 is SNHLY and CDR2 FYNNEI. V was pared by 6 bases and J by 7 bases, with 13 bases between. CDR3 region: CASRDDRFNSPLHF. The DNA of the CDR3 is TGTGCCAGCAGAGACGACAGGTTCAATTCACCCCTCCACTTT.

The gene calls are TRBV7-9 and TRBJ2-2, with 11 bases that match TRBD2. The germline gives CDR1 SEHNR, CDR2 FQNEAQ (reference sequence). V lost 5 bases to trimming and J lost 2 bases; unmatched junction nucleotides: 7. The CDR3 spans 17 residues. The CDR3 here is CASSPSGTSGNTGELFF. CDR3 coding DNA: TGTGCCAGCAGCCCCTCCGGGACTAGCGGAAACACCGGGGAGCTGTTTTTT.

This clone came up once. This chain connects TRBV4-1 to TRBJ2-1; D is possibly TRBD1 (5 bases). V lost 0 bases and J lost 0, with 12 bases in between. Germline CDR1 reads MGHRA; CDR2 reads YSYEKL. CDR3 length: 17 residues. The CDR3 spells CASSQDGASSSYNEQFF. In DNA, the CDR3 is TGCGCCAGCAGCCAAGATGGGGCCTCAAGCTCCTACAATGAGCAGTTCTTC.

The chain recombines TRBV12-5 with TRBJ1-1; unclear D gene. V lost 0 bases, J lost 4 bases, and 6 bases lay in between. The CDR3 length is 13 residues. Germline V lookup: CDR1 LGHNT, CDR2 FRNRAP. The CDR3 nucleotides are TGTGCTAGTGGTTTGGTCAGTGGCACTGAAGCTTTCTTT. It is translated as CASGLVSGTEAFF.

This clone was recorded only once. The chain recombines TRBV4-1 with TRBJ2-3, with no clear D. Germline loops: CDR1 MGHRA, CDR2 YSYEKL. The CDR3 loop spans 15 amino acids. The V and J ends lost 0 bases and 5 bases respectively, with 12 bases between them. CDR3 bases: TGCGCCAGCAGCCAAGATACGGTGGTGAGAGATACGCAGTATTTT. Translated, it gives CASSQDTVVRDTQYF.

The V gene is TRBV12-5, the J gene TRBJ2-3; 9 bases agree with TRBD2. V lost 2 bases, J lost 2 bases, and 2 bases stayed unmatched. The germline gives CDR1 LGHNT, CDR2 FRNRAP. The CDR3 contains 15 residues. The CDR3 loop reads CASGLTSGPTDTQYF. The DNA of the CDR3 is TGTGCTAGTGGTTTGACTAGCGGGCCCACAGATACGCAGTATTTT.

The gene calls are TRBV5-6 and TRBJ1-4, with TRBD1 identical over 7 bases. Trimming took 5 bases from V and 8 from J; bases not matched to a gene: 6. Germline values: CDR1 SGHDT, CDR2 YYEEEE. This CDR3 region has 13 residues. CDR3 amino acids: CASSPRGMEKLFF. The CDR3, as DNA: TGTGCCAGCAGTCCCAGGGGGATGGAAAAACTGTTTTTT.

The chain has TRBV6-1 and TRBJ1-4; no firm D call. V was pared by 6 bases and J by 7 bases, with 15 bases between. CDR3 length equals 14 residues. From germline, CDR1 is MNHNS and CDR2 SASEGT. CDR3 protein: CASSPAPAPEKLFF. The CDR3 nucleotides read TGTGCCAGCAGCCCGGCTCCAGCGCCTGAAAAACTGTTTTTT.